These 18 T cell receptor beta chains share one sample of origin, sequenced in a study of cytomegalovirus exposure and HLA in healthy donors. PCR involved 60 Vbeta and 13 Jbeta primers. This table comes from immunoSEQ multiplex PCR, and its TCRdb copy is limited to in-frame clones, with some not included. This table has 100,000 or so clones, around two thirds appearing once. Material for sequencing was PBMCs. These receptor sequences come from a woman under 40 in good health and CMV-seropositive.

The V and J genes are TRBV20-1 and TRBJ1-6, with a tentative D call TRBD1 (5 bases). The CDR3 totals 11 residues. Germline CDR1 is DFQATT and CDR2 is SNEGSKA (reference sequence). Trimming took off 6 bases at V and 8 bases at J, with 8 bases between the two ends. In nucleotides, the CDR3 is TGCAGTGCAGTACAGGATTCACCCCTCCACTTT. Residues: CSAVQDSPLHF.

This clone appeared a few times. The chain uses TRBV6-5 and TRBJ1-1; 8 bases agree with TRBD1. Germline CDR1 is MNHEY and CDR2 is SVGAGI. Trimming removed 7 bases from V and 6 bases from J; junction bases left unmatched: 10. The CDR3 spans 14 residues. CDR3 region: CASTQGTGRAEAFF. The CDR3 DNA reads as TGTGCCAGCACCCAAGGGACAGGCCGCGCTGAAGCTTTCTTT.

V and J are TRBV2 and TRBJ1-1; D is perhaps TRBD1 (6 bases). Germline CDR1 is SNHLY and CDR2 is FYNNEI. This CDR3 contains 15 residues. Deletions cut 2 bases from V and 12 bases from J, with 22 bases between. The CDR3 region is CASSESAGVVGKTFF. The DNA for the CDR3 is TGTGCCAGCAGTGAAAGCGCAGGGGTCGTGGGCAAGACTTTCTTT. Based on the CDR3 plus reference TRBV2 and TRBJ1-1, the full variable domain is EPEVTQTPSHQVTQMGQEVILRCVPISNHLYFYWYRQILGQKVEFLVSFYNNEISEKSEIFDDQFSVERPDGSNFTLKIRSTKLEDSAMYFCASSESAGVVGKTFFGQGTRLTVV.

Concerning this clone itself: A much larger clonotype is one base distant, so this may be a read error. Other nucleotide sequences from this sample produce the same CDR3. The chain employs TRBV6-1 and TRBJ1-5; D unclear. The CDR3 spans 13 residues. Germline lookup yields CDR1 MNHNS and CDR2 SASEGT. V lost 7 bases to trimming and J lost 0 bases, with 7 bases between them. DNA of the CDR3: TGTGCCAGCAAAACAGATAGCAATCAGCCCCAGCATTTT. Its protein product is CASKTDSNQPQHF.

This clone was seen more than once but under ten times. This chain uses TRBV7-3 with TRBJ2-3, with 8 positions matching TRBD1. Germline V gene sequence: CDR1 SGHTA, CDR2 FQGTGA. The CDR3 consists of 16 residues. With 5 bases clipped from V and 0 bases from J, the junction kept 7 bases outside the gene matches. In DNA form, the CDR3 reads TGTGCCAGCAGCCCCCGGACAGGGCTAAGCACAGATACGCAGTATTTT. This encodes CASSPRTGLSTDTQYF.

In this sample, this clone turned up once. The V and J genes are TRBV5-6 and TRBJ1-2; a possible D gene is TRBD1 (6 bases). This CDR3 has 16 residues. From germline, CDR1 is SGHDT and CDR2 YYEEEE. The germline V and J ends were trimmed by 0 bases and 4 bases, with 16 bases remaining between them. CDR3 sequence: CASSLGSMGAVYGYTF. The DNA of the CDR3 is TGTGCCAGCAGCTTGGGCTCGATGGGGGCGGTCTATGGCTACACCTTC. The complete variable domain, with remaining parts taken from reference TRBV5-6 and TRBJ1-2, reads DAGVTQSPTHLIKTRGQQVTLRCSPKSGHDTVSWYQQALGQGPQFIFQYYEEEERQRGNFPDRFSGHQFPNYSSELNVNALLLGDSALYLCASSLGSMGAVYGYTFGSGTRLTVV.

This chain uses TRBV18 with TRBJ1-2; D remains ambiguous. Germline CDR1 and CDR2: KGHSH and LQKENI. V was cut by 0 bases and J by 4 bases, with 12 bases left in between. CDR3 length: 15 amino acids. CDR3 region: CASSPPRSEGYGYTF. In DNA form, the CDR3 reads TGTGCCAGCTCACCACCGAGGTCCGAAGGCTATGGCTACACCTTC.

The rearrangement joins TRBV6-5 to TRBJ1-5; D uncertain. The CDR3 is 13 residues long. CDR1 and CDR2 (germline): MNHEY, SVGAGI. V was shortened by 3 bases and J by 7 bases, with 10 bases between the two germline ends. The CDR3 here is CASSYQAAQPQHF. In nucleotides, the CDR3 is TGTGCCAGCAGTTATCAGGCCGCCCAGCCCCAGCATTTT.

Regarding this clone: A junction boundary mismatches the germline segment, possibly from a read error. The genes are TRBV6-1 and TRBJ1-2; D remains unclear. The CDR3 has 13 residues. Germline-derived CDR1 and CDR2 are MNHNS and SASEGT. The CDR3 nucleotides read TGTGCCAGCATTTTACAAAGTAACTATGGCTACCCCTTC. Its translation is CASILQSNYGYPF.

This clone was found once. This chain uses TRBV28 with TRBJ2-1; no firm D call. The CDR3 runs 14 residues. In germline, CDR1 is MDHEN, CDR2 SYDVKM. V was pared by 8 bases and J by 0 bases, with 11 bases between. The CDR3 nucleotides are TGTGCCAGCGAGACTCTTCTCTCCTACAATGAGCAGTTCTTC. It specifies CASETLLSYNEQFF.

The chain uses TRBV2 and TRBJ1-2; 9 bases line up with TRBD1. V trimming: 10 bases; J trimming: 2 bases; junction bases outside the gene matches: 5. Germline V gives CDR1 SNHLY, CDR2 FYNNEI. The CDR3 runs to 13 residues. CDR3 loop: CATGTGTNYGYTF. CDR3 bases: TGTGCCACCGGGACAGGGACGAACTATGGCTACACCTTC.

The chain employs TRBV29-1 and TRBJ1-1, with 11 nucleotides matching TRBD1. Germline V gene sequence: CDR1 SQVTM, CDR2 ANQGSEA. The CDR3 runs to 14 residues. V was pared by 4 bases and J by 1 base, with 2 bases of the junction left unmatched. The CDR3 protein is CSVGGQGANTEAFF. The CDR3 DNA is TGCAGCGTTGGTGGACAGGGGGCGAACACTGAAGCTTTCTTT.

The chain links TRBV5-1 to TRBJ2-7, with TRBD2 as a possible D gene (5 bases). The CDR3 length is 12 residues. The germline V and J ends were trimmed by 0 bases and 6 bases, with 7 bases remaining between them. CDR1 SGHRS and CDR2 YFSETQ come from the germline V gene. In DNA form, the CDR3 reads TGCGCCAGCAGCTTGGACGGGGTCGAGCAGTACTTC. This translates into CASSLDGVEQYF.

CDR3 sequence reads: CASSLFQGSSSTDTQYF. CDR3 nucleotide sequence: TGTGCCAGCAGTTTATTCCAGGGGTCAAGTAGCACAGATACGCAGTATTTT. The chain combines TRBV28 with TRBJ2-3; possible D gene TRBD1, 6 bases. Germline CDR1 is MDHEN and CDR2 is SYDVKM. V was cut by 1 base and J by 0 bases, with 14 bases left in between. CDR3 length equals 17 residues.

The sample holds a few counts of this clone. The chain employs TRBV10-2 and TRBJ1-6; D not certain. From germline, CDR1 is WSHSY and CDR2 SAAADI. There are 14 residues in the CDR3. The ends were cut back, 0 bases at V and 6 bases at J, with 6 bases in the middle. The CDR3 DNA is TGCGCCAGCAGTGAGTCGGGGAGTAATTCACCCCTCCACTTT. Protein: CASSESGSNSPLHF.

This chain joins TRBV25-1 and TRBJ2-1; TRBD2 might be the D (5 bases). Germline V gives CDR1 MGHDK, CDR2 SYGVNS. V dropped 6 bases and J dropped 0 bases, with 15 bases sitting between them. This CDR3 region has 16 residues. The CDR3 coding sequence is TGTGCCAGCAGGGGCACGGGGTCCTCCTCCTACAATGAGCAGTTCTTC. This codes for CASRGTGSSSYNEQFF.

V and J are TRBV6-1 and TRBJ2-3; 7 bases match TRBD2. Germline V gene lookup returns CDR1 MNHNS and CDR2 SASEGT. The CDR3 covers 16 residues. The V segment lost 1 base and the J segment 3 bases; nucleotides outside the gene matches: 7. CDR3 protein: CASSEESGADTDTQYF. As DNA, the CDR3 is TGTGCCAGCAGTGAAGAGAGCGGGGCGGATACAGATACGCAGTATTTT.

The CDR3 region has the DNA TGTGCCAGCAGCTTAACACAGGGGGGCTACGAGCAGTACTTC. This encodes CASSLTQGGYEQYF. V and J are TRBV5-4 and TRBJ2-7; 8 bases are a match to TRBD1. The ends lost 2 bases at V and 3 bases at J; junction bases unmatched: 4. This CDR3 comprises 14 residues. The germline V gene has CDR1 SGHNT and CDR2 YYREEE (reference sequence).